One and the same sample provided the 14 T cell receptor beta chains below, sequenced in a study of cytomegalovirus exposure and HLA in healthy donors. PCR employed 60 Vbeta and 13 Jbeta primers. TCRdb's copy holds only in-frame clones and misses some; the assay was immunoSEQ multiplex PCR. This table has 150,000 to 200,000 clones, around 78% appearing once. The sequenced material came from PBMCs. Every receptor here comes from a man aged 18-30 years in good health and CMV-seronegative.

The V gene is TRBV30, the J gene TRBJ2-7; the match to TRBD1 covers 7 bases. The V and J ends lost 1 base and 4 bases, in that order; junction bases with no gene match: 10. The CDR3 is 15 amino acids. Per the germline V gene, CDR1 is GTSNPN and CDR2 is SVGIG (reference sequence). CDR3 loop: CAWSDEDRTPYEQYF. The CDR3 region has the DNA TGTGCCTGGAGTGATGAGGACAGGACGCCTTACGAGCAGTACTTC.

The chain links TRBV5-6 to TRBJ2-3, with TRBD1 identical over 9 bases. The CDR3 is 13 amino acids. Looked up from germline, CDR1 is SGHDT and CDR2 is YYEEEE. V was pared by 4 bases and J by 6 bases, with 3 bases of the junction left unmatched. The DNA for the CDR3 is TGTGCCAGCAGCAGAGACAGGGGGGATACGCAGTATTTT. Its translation: CASSRDRGDTQYF.

V usage is TRBV29-1 and J usage is TRBJ1-1; D is possibly TRBD1 (5 bases). V shed 3 bases and J shed 1 base, with 12 bases lying between them. The CDR3 extends over 14 amino acids. In germline, CDR1 is SQVTM, CDR2 ANQGSEA. The CDR3, as DNA: TGCAGCGTTGACCTTCGGGGGGGGAACACTGAAGCTTTCTTT. Translating gives CSVDLRGGNTEAFF.

This sequence joins TRBV18 and TRBJ1-1; no firm D call. CDR1 KGHSH and CDR2 LQKENI come from the germline V gene. This CDR3 contains 14 residues. V lost 1 base and J lost 3, with 9 bases in between. CDR3 sequence (DNA): TGTGCCAGCTCACCACAACAGAAGGACACTGAAGCTTTCTTT. Encoded protein: CASSPQQKDTEAFF.

The chain employs TRBV27 and TRBJ1-5; no firm D call. Looked up from germline, CDR1 is MNHEY and CDR2 is SMNVEV (reference sequence). CDR3 length: 13 amino acids. Trimming stripped 2 bases from V and 1 base from J, with 3 bases between. This CDR3 is CASSLQSNQPQHF. CDR3 DNA: TGTGCCAGCAGTTTACAAAGCAATCAGCCCCAGCATTTT.

The V and J genes are TRBV2 and TRBJ1-5; 9 nucleotides line up with TRBD1. The germline gives CDR1 SNHLY, CDR2 FYNNEI. The CDR3 spans 16 residues. J gave up 2 bases and V 7 bases, and 9 bases lay outside the gene matches. CDR3: CASMESNRGRNQPQHF. The CDR3, as DNA: TGTGCCAGCATGGAGTCGAACAGGGGGCGCAATCAGCCCCAGCATTTT.

The V call is TRBV6-1, the J call TRBJ1-2; perhaps TRBD1 as D (6 bases). The germline V gene encodes CDR1 MNHNS and CDR2 SASEGT. Trimming left V 5 bases short and J 8 bases short, with 12 bases between. This CDR3 is built from 12 residues. This CDR3 reads CASSRAGAGYTF. The CDR3, as DNA: TGTGCCAGCAGTAGGGCAGGGGCCGGCTACACCTTC.

This chain joins TRBV10-3 and TRBJ2-7; possibly TRBD1 for D (6 bases). The ends were cut back, 0 bases at V and 2 bases at J, with 8 bases in the middle. Germline CDR1 and CDR2: ENHRY and SYGVKD. This CDR3 is 14 amino acids long. The CDR3 DNA follows: TGTGCCATCAGTGAGTCGGACAGTACCTACGAGCAGTACTTC. Its translation: CAISESDSTYEQYF.

The CDR3 loop reads CASSSASGLKTQYF. CDR3 DNA sequence: TGTGCCAGCAGTTCTGCGTCGGGTTTGAAGACCCAGTACTTC. This chain uses TRBV6-5 with TRBJ2-5; D remains ambiguous. Germline V gene lookup returns CDR1 MNHEY and CDR2 SVGAGI. Trimming took 4 bases from V and 6 from J, leaving 15 bases between them. The CDR3 runs to 14 residues.

The chain couples TRBV6-4 to TRBJ2-1; TRBD2 matches 14 bases. This CDR3 is built from 14 residues. Trimming cost V 3 bases and J 8 bases; bases outside gene matches: 0. Per the germline V gene, CDR1 is MRHNA and CDR2 is SNTAGT. The CDR3 spells CASSEGLAGDEQFF. CDR3 sequence (DNA): TGTGCCAGCAGTGAGGGACTAGCGGGAGATGAGCAGTTCTTC.

The chain joins TRBV5-8 to TRBJ1-1; D possibly corresponds to TRBD1 (6 bases). V lost 3 bases and J lost 1, with 16 bases in between. Germline values: CDR1 SGHTS, CDR2 YDEGEE. The CDR3 is 16 residues long. CDR3 amino acids: CASSWGRGGPNTEAFF. CDR3 sequence (DNA): TGTGCCAGCAGCTGGGGGCGGGGGGGCCCGAACACTGAAGCTTTCTTT. Full variable domain (missing parts from reference TRBV5-8 and TRBJ1-1): EAGVTQSPTHLIKTRGQQATLRCSPISGHTSVYWYQQALGLGLQFLLWYDEGEERNRGNFPPRFSGRQFPNYSSELNVNALELEDSALYLCASSWGRGGPNTEAFFGQGTRLTVV.

The CDR3 protein is CASSLASTGELFF. The CDR3 DNA reads TGCGCCAGCAGCTTGGCGAGCACCGGGGAGCTGTTTTTT. The chain employs TRBV5-1 and TRBJ2-2; D remains unclear. The CDR3 totals 13 residues. Per the germline V gene, CDR1 is SGHRS and CDR2 is YFSETQ. Trimming shortened V by 0 bases and J by 4 bases, and 4 bases separated the two germline ends.

In this sample, this clone turned up once. The chain joins TRBV4-1 to TRBJ1-2; D is unclear. The CDR3 sequence is 16 residues long. Germline CDR1 reads MGHRA; CDR2 reads YSYEKL. V was shortened by 1 base and J by 4 bases, with 16 bases between the two germline ends. The CDR3 loop is CASSQGFANLGYGYTF. CDR3 sequence (DNA): TGCGCCAGCAGCCAAGGGTTCGCAAATCTAGGCTATGGCTACACCTTC.

The chain links TRBV5-1 to TRBJ2-1; TRBD2 matches 8 bases. CDR1 and CDR2 from the germline V gene are SGHRS and YFSETQ. The CDR3 is 15 amino acids. V dropped 1 base and J dropped 8; count of bases not matched to a gene: 8. The CDR3 reads CASSLKRGGRDEQFF. DNA for the CDR3: TGCGCCAGCAGCTTGAAACGGGGGGGTCGGGATGAGCAGTTCTTC.